Below are 20 T cell receptor beta chains sequenced from a single sample in a study of tumor-infiltrating lymphocytes in primary liver carcinoma. Researchers drew blood RNA from unsorted whole blood and extracted germline DNA as well. The authors made TCR beta cDNA from 500 to 600 ng total RNA with a constant-region primer. Each TCR beta library was derived from three nested multiplex PCR rounds that employed slightly modified ARM-PCR. The opening two PCR rounds, ten to eleven cycles each, paired TRBV1-TRBV30 forward primers with a C-beta reverse primer. TCRdb re-called the multiplex PCR reads with MiXCR, one entry per CDR3 protein. The repertoire holds about 180,000 distinct CDR3 sequences, with 50% to 75% as singletons. The sample was peripheral blood. These receptors came from a man aged 35 to 55 with primary liver carcinoma and hepatitis B virus infection.

This clonotype was observed a single time. This chain connects TRBV20-1 to TRBJ2-5, with 8 bases identical to TRBD2. The CDR3 has 14 amino acids. Looked up from germline, CDR1 is DFQATT and CDR2 is SNEGSKA (reference sequence). V dropped 2 bases and J dropped 3; count of bases not matched to a gene: 5. The CDR3 DNA is TGCAGTGCTAGACAGGCAGCGGGAGAAGAGACCCAGTACTTC. Its protein is CSARQAAGEETQYF.

The rearrangement joins TRBV29-1 to TRBJ1-1, with D possibly matching TRBD1 (5 bases). Trimming removed 7 bases at V and 3 bases at J, with 15 bases between. The CDR3 consists of 13 residues. CDR1 is SQVTM and CDR2 is ANQGSEA in the germline V gene. The CDR3 protein is CSAIKVTDTEAFF. The CDR3 DNA is TGCAGCGCCATAAAGGTGACAGACACTGAAGCTTTCTTT.

Points on this clonotype: It may be a read error: a sequence one base away is much more abundant. The rearrangement links TRBV11-1 to TRBJ2-3, with D tentatively TRBD2 (6 bases). Per the germline V gene, CDR1 is SGHAT and CDR2 is FQDESV (reference sequence). This CDR3 contains 16 residues. Trimming shortened V by 5 bases and J by 5 bases, and 20 bases separated the two germline ends. CDR3 residues: CASSPRLVEKRDTQYF. In DNA form, the CDR3 reads TGTGCCAGCAGCCCCCGACTAGTGGAGAAACGAGATACGCAGTATTTT.

The chain is built from TRBV11-2 and TRBJ2-1; perhaps TRBD1 as D (6 bases). V lost 5 bases and J 10 bases, leaving 18 bases between the germline ends. Germline CDR1 is SGHAT and CDR2 is FQNNGV. The length of the CDR3 is 14 residues. CDR3 nucleotides: TGTGCCAGCAGCCTGCCGAGGGGGAGACAAGAGCAGTTCTTC. It codes for CASSLPRGRQEQFF.

The chain uses TRBV10-3 and TRBJ2-5; D gene uncertain. V lost 10 bases and J 2 bases, leaving 11 bases between the germline ends. From germline, CDR1 is ENHRY and CDR2 SYGVKD. The CDR3 contains 12 residues. The CDR3 spells CATSYIQETQYF. The CDR3 nucleotides read TGTGCCACCTCATACATTCAAGAGACCCAGTACTTC.

Worth noting for this clonotype: Possible read error: a much larger clone is one base away. This chain connects TRBV11-2 to TRBJ2-3; 9 positions agree with TRBD2. The CDR3 contains 17 residues. Germline V gene data show CDR1 as SGHAT and CDR2 as FQNNGV. Trimming took 2 bases from V and 1 from J; bases not matched to a gene: 7. CDR3 region: CASSLIGTSGCTDTQYF. The DNA of the CDR3 is TGTGCCAGCAGCTTAATTGGTACTAGCGGGTGCACAGATACGCAGTATTTT.

A single count supports this clonotype. The V and J genes are TRBV5-6 and TRBJ1-4, with TRBD1 identical over 7 bases. The trim removed 1 base at V and 3 bases at J, leaving 3 bases unmatched. Looked up from germline, CDR1 is SGHDT and CDR2 is YYEEEE. The CDR3 spans 15 residues. CDR3 amino acids: CASSLLTGANEKLFF. Written as DNA, the CDR3 is TGTGCCAGCAGCTTGCTTACAGGGGCTAATGAAAAACTGTTTTTT.

Only a few counts were recorded for this clonotype. The chain couples TRBV6-1 to TRBJ2-1; TRBD2 is a possible D gene (5 bases). The CDR3 is 14 residues long. Germline V gives CDR1 MNHNS, CDR2 SASEGT. V lost 1 base and J 4 bases, leaving 8 bases between the germline ends. The CDR3 region is CASSEVRGYNEQFF. The CDR3 DNA is TGTGCCAGCAGTGAAGTGAGAGGGTACAATGAGCAGTTCTTC.

V is TRBV29-1 and J is TRBJ1-2, with D possibly being TRBD1 (6 bases). CDR3 length: 13 residues. V lost 2 bases and J lost 3, with 10 bases in between. Germline V gives CDR1 SQVTM, CDR2 ANQGSEA. The CDR3 sequence: CSVELWTDYGYTF. The CDR3 DNA sequence: TGCAGCGTTGAATTATGGACAGACTATGGCTACACCTTC.

On this clonotype itself: The junction differs from germline at one of its ends, possibly a read error. The chain couples TRBV11-2 to TRBJ2-3, with TRBD2 as a possible D gene (5 bases). The CDR3 is 16 residues long. Germline CDR1 reads SGHAT; CDR2 reads FQNNGV. CDR3 sequence reads: CASSFSSRSLTDKQYF. CDR3 DNA sequence: TGTGCCAGCAGCTTCTCTAGCAGGTCTCTCACAGATAAGCAGTATTTT. The full variable domain, rest sourced from reference TRBV11-2 and TRBJ2-3, is EAGVAQSPRYKIIEKRQSVAFWCNPISGHATLYWYQQILGQGPKLLIQFQNNGVVDDSQLPKDRFSAERLKGVDSTLKIQPAKLEDSAVYLCASSFSSRSLTDKQYFGPGTRLTVL.

The rearrangement joins TRBV7-9 to TRBJ2-1, with TRBD2 matching over 7 bases. CDR3 size: 13 residues. Germline V CDR1 and CDR2: SEHNR, FQNEAQ (reference sequence). V was clipped by 10 bases and J by 5 bases; unmatched bases: 8. CDR3 amino acids: CAKTSYRDNEQFF. The CDR3 coding sequence is TGTGCCAAGACTAGCTATAGGGACAATGAGCAGTTCTTC.

This clonotype was recorded a few times. The chain joins TRBV29-1 to TRBJ2-2; D gene unclear. V dropped 6 bases and J dropped 1 base, with 21 bases sitting between them. The germline V gene encodes CDR1 SQVTM and CDR2 ANQGSEA. This CDR3 is 17 amino acids long. In DNA form, the CDR3 reads TGCAGCGTCACCTTCCTCAGGCAGGCCCGGAACACCGGGGAGCTGTTTTTT. It specifies CSVTFLRQARNTGELFF.

About this clonotype: In this CDR3 the conserved last residue, phenylalanine or tryptophan, is missing, so a read error is likely. This sequence joins TRBV11-2 and TRBJ1-1; TRBD1 aligns across 12 bases. The germline V gene encodes CDR1 SGHAT and CDR2 FQNNGV. After removal of 8 bases from V and 7 bases from J, the junction contained 11 bases not matched to a gene. CDR3 length: 15 amino acids. The CDR3 reads CASGPWGTGGFEAFI. In DNA form, the CDR3 reads TGTGCCAGCGGCCCGTGGGGGACAGGGGGCTTTGAAGCTTTCATT.

The V call is TRBV29-1, the J call TRBJ2-5; TRBD1 matches 7 bases. The germline V gene encodes CDR1 SQVTM and CDR2 ANQGSEA. The CDR3 loop spans 14 amino acids. The CDR3 is CSVLGTAYQETQYF. The DNA for the CDR3 is TGCAGTGTACTCGGGACAGCCTACCAAGAGACCCAGTACTTC.

A word on this clonotype: Being one base from a much bigger clone, this may be a read error. The conserved final phenylalanine or tryptophan is absent from the CDR3, which likely points to a read error. The chain employs TRBV29-1 and TRBJ1-1, with D maybe TRBD1 (6 bases). Trimming removed 1 base at V and 6 bases at J, with 12 bases between. Germline V lookup: CDR1 SQVTM, CDR2 ANQGSEA. CDR3 length: 13 residues. The CDR3 DNA reads as TGCAGCGTTGAAGGTATGGGGGGCTCTGAAGCTTTCCTT. Its translation is CSVEGMGGSEAFL.

The table lists this clonotype with many counts. This chain joins TRBV29-1 and TRBJ2-2, with TRBD2 identical over 8 bases. V lost 4 bases to trimming and J lost 0 bases; unmatched junction nucleotides: 10. The CDR3 is 17 residues long. The germline V gene encodes CDR1 SQVTM and CDR2 ANQGSEA. The CDR3 DNA reads as TGCAGCGTTGTAGGCAGCGGGAGTTCTCCGAACACCGGGGAGCTGTTTTTT. Its protein product is CSVVGSGSSPNTGELFF.

The chain carries TRBV12-3 or TRBV12-4 and TRBJ2-1, with 11 positions matching TRBD2. With V trimmed by 6 bases and J by 6 bases, 13 bases remained unmatched. The CDR3 runs to 17 residues. CDR3 sequence reads: CASRPTSLAGVINEQFF. The CDR3 coding sequence is TGTGCCAGCAGACCTACCTCACTAGCGGGAGTTATCAATGAGCAGTTCTTC.

Notes on this clonotype: This may be a read error, as it is one base from a much larger clone. The J gene is TRBJ2-2, the V gene TRBV11-3; D call uncertain. This CDR3 region has 14 residues. Germline V gene lookup returns CDR1 SGHNT and CDR2 YENEEA. V lost 4 bases and J lost 0, with 6 bases in between. The CDR3 is CASSSRTNTGELFF. The CDR3 DNA follows: TGTGCCAGCAGCTCCCGCACGAACACCGGGGAGCTGTTTTTT.

This clonotype was observed a handful of times. V and J are TRBV4-2 and TRBJ2-7; 12 bases align to TRBD1. CDR1 is LGHNA, CDR2 YNFKEQ, per germline. CDR3 length: 16 residues. V lost 5 bases, J lost 4 bases, and 9 bases stayed unmatched. The DNA of the CDR3 is TGTGCCAGCAGCAGGGACAGGGGGCGCCTGTTATACGAGCAGTACTTC. Protein: CASSRDRGRLLYEQYF.

Points on this clonotype: A much larger clone differs from this one at a single base, so this may be a read error. V and J are TRBV6-6 and TRBJ2-7; 8 bases map to TRBD1. Germline V gene sequence: CDR1 MNHNY, CDR2 SVGAGI (reference sequence). This CDR3 comprises 14 residues. The CDR3, as DNA: TGTGCCAGGAGTTCCCGACAGGGGCCCTACGAGCAGTACTTC. As protein: CARSSRQGPYEQYF.